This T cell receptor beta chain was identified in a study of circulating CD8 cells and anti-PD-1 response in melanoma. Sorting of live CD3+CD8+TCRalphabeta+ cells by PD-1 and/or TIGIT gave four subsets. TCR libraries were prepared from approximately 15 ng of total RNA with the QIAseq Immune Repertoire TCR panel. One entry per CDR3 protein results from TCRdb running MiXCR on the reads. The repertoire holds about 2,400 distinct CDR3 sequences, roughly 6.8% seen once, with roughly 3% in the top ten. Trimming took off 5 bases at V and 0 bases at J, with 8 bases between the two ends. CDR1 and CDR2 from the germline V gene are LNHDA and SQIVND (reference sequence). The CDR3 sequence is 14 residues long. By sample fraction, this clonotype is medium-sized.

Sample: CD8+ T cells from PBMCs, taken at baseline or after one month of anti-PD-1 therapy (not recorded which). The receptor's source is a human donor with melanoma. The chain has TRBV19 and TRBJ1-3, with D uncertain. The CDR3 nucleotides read TGTGCCAGTAGTTTCGGGAGCTCTGGAAACACCATATATTTT. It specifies CASSFGSSGNTIYF.